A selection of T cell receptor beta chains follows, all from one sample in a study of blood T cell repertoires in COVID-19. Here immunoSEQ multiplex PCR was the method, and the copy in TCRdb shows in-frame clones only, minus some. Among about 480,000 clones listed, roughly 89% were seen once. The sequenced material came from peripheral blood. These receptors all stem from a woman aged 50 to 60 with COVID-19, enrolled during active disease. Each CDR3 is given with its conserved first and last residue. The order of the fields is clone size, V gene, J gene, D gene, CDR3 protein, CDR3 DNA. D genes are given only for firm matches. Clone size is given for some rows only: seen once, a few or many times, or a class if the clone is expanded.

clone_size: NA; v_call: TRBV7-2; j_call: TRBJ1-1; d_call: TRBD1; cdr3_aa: CASSSRTGQTEAFF; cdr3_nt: TGTGCCAGCAGCTCAAGGACAGGGCAAACTGAAGCTTTCTTT
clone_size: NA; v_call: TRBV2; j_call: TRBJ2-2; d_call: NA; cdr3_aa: CASRQGTGELFF; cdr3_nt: TGTGCCAGCAGACAGGGCACCGGGGAGCTGTTTTTT
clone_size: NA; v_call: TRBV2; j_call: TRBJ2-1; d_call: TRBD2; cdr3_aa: CASSPPGGRDEQFF; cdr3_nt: TGTGCCAGCAGTCCGCCGGGAGGTCGCGATGAGCAGTTCTTC
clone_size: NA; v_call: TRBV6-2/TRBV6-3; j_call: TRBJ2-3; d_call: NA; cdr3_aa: CASSYSSGHTQYF; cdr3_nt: TGTGCCAGCAGTTACTCATCCGGTCATACGCAGTATTTT
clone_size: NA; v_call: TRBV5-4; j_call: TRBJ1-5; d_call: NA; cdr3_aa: CASSVAGDNQPQHF; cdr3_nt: TGTGCCAGCAGCGTCGCCGGGGATAATCAGCCCCAGCATTTT
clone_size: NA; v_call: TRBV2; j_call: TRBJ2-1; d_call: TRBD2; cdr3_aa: CASSSMAGVPVF; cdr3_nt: TGTGCCAGCAGTTCCATGGCGGGGGTACCTGTCTTC
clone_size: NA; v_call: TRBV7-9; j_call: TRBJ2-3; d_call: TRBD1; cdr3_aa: CASSLTGVTDTQYF; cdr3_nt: TGTGCCAGCAGCCTGACAGGGGTCACAGATACGCAGTATTTT
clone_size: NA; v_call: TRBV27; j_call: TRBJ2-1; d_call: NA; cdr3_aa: CASSFDHGAPWDEQFF; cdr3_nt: TGTGCCAGCAGTTTCGATCATGGGGCTCCCTGGGATGAGCAGTTCTTC
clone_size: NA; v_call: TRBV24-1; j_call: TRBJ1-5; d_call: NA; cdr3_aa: CATSDLGAGNQPQHF; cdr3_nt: TGTGCCACCAGTGATTTGGGGGCGGGCAATCAGCCCCAGCATTTT
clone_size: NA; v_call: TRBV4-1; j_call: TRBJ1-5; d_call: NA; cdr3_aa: CASSQPGGGRSDQPQHF; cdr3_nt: TGCGCCAGCAGCCAACCCGGGGGGGGTCGATCGGATCAGCCCCAGCATTTT
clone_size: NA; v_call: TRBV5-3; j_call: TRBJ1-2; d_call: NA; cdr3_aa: CARSLGQGSYGYTF; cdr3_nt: TGTGCCAGAAGCTTGGGGCAGGGCTCCTATGGCTACACCTTC
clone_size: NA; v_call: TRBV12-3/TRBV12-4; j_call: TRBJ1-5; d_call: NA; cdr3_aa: CASSGDNNQPQHF; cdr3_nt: TGTGCCAGCAGTGGGGACAACAATCAGCCCCAGCATTTT
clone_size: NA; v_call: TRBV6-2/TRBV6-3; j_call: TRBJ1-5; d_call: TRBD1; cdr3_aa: CASSRQGGQPQHF; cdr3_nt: TGTGCCAGCAGCCGACAGGGAGGCCAGCCCCAGCATTTT
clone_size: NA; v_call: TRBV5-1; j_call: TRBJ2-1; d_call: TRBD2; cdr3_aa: CASSLGLAGGLYNEQFF; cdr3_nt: TGCGCCAGCAGCTTGGGGCTAGCGGGGGGGCTCTACAATGAGCAGTTCTTC
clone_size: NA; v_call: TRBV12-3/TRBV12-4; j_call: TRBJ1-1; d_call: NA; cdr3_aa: CASSSGAPEAFF; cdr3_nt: TGTGCCAGCAGTAGTGGGGCGCCGGAAGCTTTCTTT
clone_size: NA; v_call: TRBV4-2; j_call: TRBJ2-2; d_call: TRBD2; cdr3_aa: CASSQGRASGFGGELFF; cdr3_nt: TGTGCCAGCAGCCAAGGGAGGGCTAGCGGGTTCGGCGGGGAGCTGTTTTTT
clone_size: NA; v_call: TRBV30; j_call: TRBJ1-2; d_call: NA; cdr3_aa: CAWSPRPGGYTF; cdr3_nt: TGTGCCTGGAGTCCTCGACCGGGAGGCTACACCTTC
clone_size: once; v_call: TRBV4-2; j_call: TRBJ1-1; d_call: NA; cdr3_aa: CASSQTGINTEAFF; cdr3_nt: TGTGCCAGCAGCCAAACCGGGATTAACACTGAAGCTTTCTTT
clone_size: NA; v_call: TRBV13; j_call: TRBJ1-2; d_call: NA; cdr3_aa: CASTPTGTYGYTF; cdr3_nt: TGTGCCAGCACCCCAACAGGGACCTATGGCTACACCTTC
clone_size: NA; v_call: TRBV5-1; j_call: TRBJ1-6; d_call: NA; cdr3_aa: CASSWGEFADINSPLHF; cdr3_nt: TGCGCCAGCAGCTGGGGAGAATTCGCAGATATCAATTCACCCCTCCACTTT
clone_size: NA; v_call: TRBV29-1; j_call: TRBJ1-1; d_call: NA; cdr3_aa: CSATKGPGDTEAFF; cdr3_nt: TGCAGCGCAACGAAGGGGCCGGGAGACACTGAAGCTTTCTTT
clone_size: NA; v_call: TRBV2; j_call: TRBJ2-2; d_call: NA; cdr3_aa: CASSEIRTGELFF; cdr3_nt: TGTGCCAGCAGTGAAATCCGTACCGGGGAGCTGTTTTTT